This TCR beta chain emerged from a study of cytomegalovirus exposure and HLA in healthy donors. PCR involved 60 Vbeta and 13 Jbeta primers. Measured with immunoSEQ multiplex PCR; TCRdb has only the in-frame clones, and not every one. The profile covers 150,000 to 200,000 clones, with roughly 79% appearing a single time and roughly 1% taken by the ten largest. This clone was seen only a few times. Its antigen is currently unknown. A junction boundary mismatches the germline segment, possibly from a read error. Study-level findings and limits: Relative to equally common others, HLA-associated TCR beta chains showed greater clonal expansion in a later analysis. There were around 160 TCR beta chains listed as cytomegalovirus-associated.

The CDR3 consists of 14 residues. Per germline, CDR1 SSHAT and CDR2 FNYEAQ (reference sequence). The rearrangement uses TRBV7-7 and TRBJ2-7; 10 nucleotides align to TRBD1. This TCR derives from a woman aged 40-49 years in good health and CMV-seronegative. Material: PBMCs. CDR3 sequence (DNA): TGTGCTAGCAGCCCGGACAGGGGGTCCTACGAGCAGTACTTC. Encoded protein: CASSPDRGSYEQYF.